What follows are 7 T cell receptor beta chains derived from one specimen sequenced in a study of T cell responses to AZD1222 COVID-19 vaccine. Only in-frame clones appear in the TCRdb table, and some are missing; sequencing was by immunoSEQ multiplex PCR. The repertoire consists of 150,000 to 200,000 clones, with 75% to 90% occurring once and the leading ten covering 2.5% to 3%. Here the sequenced sample was peripheral blood, taken on day 0 of AZD1222 vaccination. These receptors were obtained from an adult in good health.

V gene TRBV27 combines with J gene TRBJ2-1; TRBD2 might be the D (6 bases). The germline V and J ends were trimmed by 6 bases and 0 bases, with 18 bases remaining between them. This CDR3 has 17 residues. Looked up from germline, CDR1 is MNHEY and CDR2 is SMNVEV (reference sequence). The CDR3 sequence is CASSSQGGLLSYNEQFF. CDR3 DNA: TGTGCCAGCAGCTCCCAGGGAGGACTCCTCTCCTACAATGAGCAGTTCTTC.

V gene TRBV6-5 combines with J gene TRBJ1-2, with D maybe TRBD1 (5 bases). Germline V gene lookup returns CDR1 MNHEY and CDR2 SVGAGI. V gave up 7 bases and J gave up 1 base, with 16 bases separating them. This CDR3 region has 15 residues. The CDR3 loop is CASKTELGGNYGYTF. CDR3 nucleotide sequence: TGTGCCAGCAAGACCGAATTGGGGGGTAACTATGGCTACACCTTC.

The V and J genes are TRBV13 and TRBJ1-4, with a weak D call TRBD1 (5 bases). V lost 5 bases and J lost 8, with 12 bases in between. The CDR3 loop spans 13 amino acids. Germline lookup yields CDR1 PRHDT and CDR2 FYEKMQ (reference sequence). The chain's CDR3 is CASSPGFGEKLFF. The CDR3, as DNA: TGTGCCAGCAGCCCAGGGTTTGGGGAAAAACTGTTTTTT.

The chain carries TRBV7-9 and TRBJ2-2; D unresolved. Germline loops: CDR1 SEHNR, CDR2 FQNEAQ (reference sequence). The CDR3 sequence is 13 residues long. Trimming removed 5 bases from V and 1 base from J, with 5 bases in between. The CDR3 protein is CASSPENTGELFF. The CDR3 bases are TGTGCCAGCAGCCCCGAGAACACCGGGGAGCTGTTTTTT.

This chain uses TRBV4-1 with TRBJ1-2, with a weak D call TRBD1 (5 bases). The CDR3 sequence is 15 residues long. With 4 bases removed from V and 1 base from J, the gap between germline ends came to 13 bases. CDR1 is MGHRA and CDR2 is YSYEKL in the germline V gene. CDR3 nucleotides: TGCGCCAGCAGCCTACGTTTTGGGGGTAACTATGGCTACACCTTC. Protein: CASSLRFGGNYGYTF.

As for this clone: This same CDR3 is encoded by further DNA sequences in the sample. The V gene is TRBV5-4, the J gene TRBJ2-7, with 9 bases aligning to TRBD1. J gave up 0 bases and V 4 bases, and 5 bases lay outside the gene matches. This CDR3 has 15 amino acids. The germline V gene encodes CDR1 SGHNT and CDR2 YYREEE (reference sequence). The CDR3 DNA is TGTGCCAGCAGCCGACCGGGACAGGGCTCCTACGAGCAGTACTTC. Its translation is CASSRPGQGSYEQYF.

V gene TRBV30 combines with J gene TRBJ1-1; a possible D gene is TRBD1 (5 bases). V shed 0 bases and J shed 5 bases, with 10 bases lying between them. In germline, CDR1 is GTSNPN, CDR2 SVGIG (reference sequence). CDR3 size: 13 residues. This CDR3 is CAWSVSWGTEAFF. CDR3 in DNA: TGTGCCTGGAGTGTATCCTGGGGGACTGAAGCTTTCTTT.